This TCR beta chain emerged from a study of Ad26.COV2.S vaccination and SARS-CoV-2 variants. General study findings and limits: After vaccination, substantial breadth of spike-specific CD8+ and CD4+ responses was reported.

Points on this clone: Its antigen is unknown.

Sample treatment: 15 to 20 received Ad26.COV2.S at low or high dose, single or two shots; about 5 received placebo; per-sample allocation not given. The study sampled participants on day 63 after the first vaccine or placebo injection. Germline CDR1 is SGHDN and CDR2 is FVKESK. The CDR3 extends over 14 amino acids. V was shortened by 1 base and J by 1 base, with 7 bases between the two germline ends. Clones were sequenced by immunoSEQ multiplex PCR, and TCRdb holds only the in-frame ones, with some missing. Of more than 300,000 clones listed, about 89% are singletons. Sequences were derived from peripheral blood, sampled in a trial of Ad26.COV2.S vaccine versus placebo. The sequence derives from a person between 18 and 65 years old who received the Ad26.COV2.S COVID-19 vaccine or a placebo. The V gene is TRBV14, the J gene TRBJ1-2, with D maybe TRBD1 (5 bases). The CDR3 here is CASSQGGYNYGYTF. DNA for the CDR3: TGTGCCAGCAGCCAAGGGGGGTATAACTATGGCTACACCTTC.